These 29 T cell receptor beta chains came from one sample sequenced in a study of T cell responses to AZD1222 COVID-19 vaccine. Assay: immunoSEQ multiplex PCR; the TCRdb copy retains only in-frame clones and omits some. This table has 150,000 to 180,000 clones, about 88% appearing once. Specimen: peripheral blood, collected on day 0 of AZD1222 vaccination. These receptors all come from an adult in good health.

This chain joins TRBV19 and TRBJ1-2; the match to TRBD1 covers 7 bases. CDR3 length: 13 residues. V was pared by 6 bases and J by 2 bases, with 3 bases of the junction left unmatched. Germline loops: CDR1 LNHDA, CDR2 SQIVND (reference sequence). Written as DNA, the CDR3 is TGTGCCAGTAGCCCGGGACAGAACTATGGCTACACCTTC. This gives the protein CASSPGQNYGYTF.

The chain joins TRBV5-6 to TRBJ2-2; D is unresolved. This CDR3 is 16 amino acids long. The germline gives CDR1 SGHDT, CDR2 YYEEEE. Trimming shortened V by 4 bases and J by 3 bases, and 16 bases separated the two germline ends. The CDR3 DNA reads as TGTGCCAGCAGCACCCGAGTGGGTCGCCACACCGGGGAGCTGTTTTTT. Translation: CASSTRVGRHTGELFF.

In its sample, this clone was seen once. The chain links TRBV7-8 to TRBJ2-3, with D unresolved. V lost 2 bases to trimming and J lost 0 bases, with 6 bases between them. This CDR3 has 14 amino acids. Germline V gene data show CDR1 as SGHVS and CDR2 as FQNEAQ. CDR3 nucleotides: TGTGCCAGCAGCTTATCGGTGAGCACAGATACGCAGTATTTT. It encodes CASSLSVSTDTQYF.

The V gene is TRBV19, the J gene TRBJ1-5; D is unclear. The CDR3 sequence is 15 residues long. Germline CDR1 is LNHDA and CDR2 is SQIVND (reference sequence). Between the trimmed V and J ends, which lost 3 bases and 5 bases, there was a span of 14 bases. CDR3 nucleotides: TGTGCCAGTAGTATGGTTGCGGGTTTTGATCAGCCCCAGCATTTT. Its protein product is CASSMVAGFDQPQHF.

The V call is TRBV18, the J call TRBJ1-1, with 7 bases aligning to TRBD1. This CDR3 comprises 14 residues. Germline V lookup: CDR1 KGHSH, CDR2 LQKENI. The V gene end was trimmed by 3 bases and the J gene end by 1 base; junction bases not matched to a gene: 2. CDR3 protein: CASSPGQSNTEAFF. The CDR3 nucleotides read TGTGCCAGCTCACCGGGACAGTCGAACACTGAAGCTTTCTTT.

The genes are TRBV19 and TRBJ1-5; no clear D gene. This CDR3 spans 14 amino acids. The V end lost 5 bases, the J end lost 2 bases, and 10 bases lay between the germline ends. CDR1 and CDR2 (germline): LNHDA, SQIVND (reference sequence). This CDR3 is CASSEGMGNQPQHF. In nucleotides, the CDR3 is TGTGCCAGTAGTGAAGGCATGGGCAATCAGCCCCAGCATTTT.

The genes are TRBV5-1 and TRBJ1-1; D is unclear. The CDR3 is 13 amino acids. The V end lost 5 bases, the J end lost 0 bases, and 8 bases lay between the germline ends. CDR1 and CDR2 from the germline V gene are SGHRS and YFSETQ. The CDR3 loop is CASSPDLNTEAFF. The CDR3 coding sequence is TGCGCCAGCAGTCCAGACTTGAACACTGAAGCTTTCTTT.

The chain employs TRBV6-5 and TRBJ1-4, with TRBD1 as a possible D gene (6 bases). V lost 7 bases to trimming and J lost 7 bases, with 19 bases between them. Germline V gene data show CDR1 as MNHEY and CDR2 as SVGAGI. The CDR3 is 15 residues long. The CDR3 region has the DNA TGTGCCAGCACGTCCTCGGGGGCGCAGAGTGAAAAACTGTTTTTT. Protein sequence: CASTSSGAQSEKLFF.

The chain joins TRBV5-8 to TRBJ2-6, with D uncertain. The ends were cut back, 0 bases at V and 1 base at J, with 5 bases in the middle. Looked up from germline, CDR1 is SGHTS and CDR2 is YDEGEE. This CDR3 region has 15 residues. DNA for the CDR3: TGTGCCAGCAGCTTGGTACTATCTGGGGCCAACGTCCTGACTTTC. It yields the protein CASSLVLSGANVLTF.

This clone was observed a single time. V and J are TRBV3-1 (or the pseudogene TRBV3-2) and TRBJ1-6; D remains unclear. The V gene lost 3 bases and the J gene lost 6 bases, with 12 bases spanning the gap. Looked up from germline, CDR1 is LGHDT and CDR2 is YNNKEL (reference sequence). This CDR3 has 15 residues. In DNA, the CDR3 is TGTGCCAGCAGCCAGGGAGGAGCCCCTAATTCACCCCTCCACTTT. This translates into CASSQGGAPNSPLHF.

The chain carries TRBV6-5 and TRBJ1-3, with unresolved D. Trimming took 0 bases from V and 0 from J, leaving 9 bases between them. There are 16 residues in the CDR3. The germline V gene encodes CDR1 MNHEY and CDR2 SVGAGI. The CDR3 sequence is CASSYSGGFSGNTIYF. In DNA form, the CDR3 reads TGTGCCAGCAGTTACTCGGGCGGATTCTCTGGAAACACCATATATTTT.

Here the CDR3 DNA reads TGTGCCAGCAGCCCCCGAGGGGTCGGCACCGGGGAGCTGTTTTTT. Its protein is CASSPRGVGTGELFF. The V gene is TRBV5-4, the J gene TRBJ2-2, with D perhaps matching TRBD1 or TRBD2 (5 bases each). The CDR3 has 15 amino acids. The V and J ends lost 4 bases and 4 bases respectively, with 14 bases between them. Germline V gives CDR1 SGHNT, CDR2 YYREEE (reference sequence).

The rearrangement uses TRBV9 and TRBJ2-3; D call uncertain. V was trimmed by 4 bases and J by 1 base, leaving 19 bases between them. Per germline, CDR1 SGDLS and CDR2 YYNGEE. This CDR3 has 17 amino acids. DNA for the CDR3: TGTGCCAGCAGCATATCTCGCCCCCCTCGGGGCACAGATACGCAGTATTTT. It translates to CASSISRPPRGTDTQYF.

The rearrangement joins TRBV6-5 to TRBJ1-1; a possible D gene is TRBD1 (5 bases). There are 14 residues in the CDR3. The V and J ends lost 6 bases and 6 bases respectively, with 17 bases between them. In germline, CDR1 is MNHEY, CDR2 SVGAGI. This CDR3 is CASSIDWTFAEAFF. DNA for the CDR3: TGTGCCAGCAGCATAGATTGGACATTCGCTGAAGCTTTCTTT.

The chain carries TRBV15 and TRBJ1-1, with D perhaps matching TRBD1 (5 bases). This CDR3 comprises 15 residues. With 1 base removed from V and 3 bases from J, the gap between germline ends came to 12 bases. CDR1 and CDR2 (germline): LNHNV, YYDKDF (reference sequence). In DNA, the CDR3 is TGTGCCACCAGCAGAGGCGCGGAGGGGCACACTGAAGCTTTCTTT. Encoded protein: CATSRGAEGHTEAFF.

V is TRBV5-6 and J is TRBJ1-3, with D tentatively TRBD1 (6 bases). Germline lookup yields CDR1 SGHDT and CDR2 YYEEEE. The ends were cut back, 4 bases at V and 4 bases at J, with 12 bases in the middle. The CDR3 runs 14 residues. The CDR3 coding sequence is TGTGCCAGCAGCGGACGGGGGCTGGGAAACACCATATATTTT. It translates to CASSGRGLGNTIYF.

This sequence joins TRBV6-6 and TRBJ2-2; D is perhaps TRBD1 (6 bases). The V end was cut by 7 bases, the J end by 4 bases, with 13 bases between. The CDR3 totals 14 residues. Per germline, CDR1 MNHNY and CDR2 SVGAGI (reference sequence). CDR3 coding DNA: TGTGCCAGCAAGCCCCAGGGGAGCACCGGGGAGCTGTTTTTT. Protein: CASKPQGSTGELFF.

The V and J genes are TRBV3-1 (or the pseudogene TRBV3-2) and TRBJ2-1, with D possibly called TRBD1 or TRBD2 (5 bases each). V was trimmed by 4 bases and J by 5 bases, leaving 12 bases between them. This CDR3 is built from 14 residues. Germline CDR1 and CDR2: LGHDT and YNNKEL (reference sequence). The CDR3 DNA is TGTGCCAGCAGCCCCCGGGACGGAAACAATGAGCAGTTCTTC. The encoded protein is CASSPRDGNNEQFF.

This clone came up a few times. The chain recombines TRBV18 with TRBJ2-3, with a weak D call TRBD2 (6 bases). The CDR3 length is 15 residues. The V end lost 3 bases, the J end lost 1 base, and 11 bases lay between the germline ends. Looked up from germline, CDR1 is KGHSH and CDR2 is LQKENI. As DNA, the CDR3 is TGTGCCAGCTCACCGGGAGTAGCGGGCACAGATACGCAGTATTTT. It yields the protein CASSPGVAGTDTQYF.

This sequence joins TRBV5-1 and TRBJ1-2; 7 bases are shared with TRBD1. The CDR3 spans 15 residues. The germline gives CDR1 SGHRS, CDR2 YFSETQ. With V trimmed by 4 bases and J by 4 bases, 10 bases remained unmatched. CDR3 amino acids: CASSALRGRGYGYTF. The CDR3 bases are TGCGCCAGCAGCGCCTTAAGGGGGCGCGGCTATGGCTACACCTTC.

The chain employs TRBV20-1 and TRBJ1-1; 7 bases are a match to TRBD1. After removal of 3 bases from V and 6 bases from J, the junction contained 7 bases not matched to a gene. Germline-derived CDR1 and CDR2 are DFQATT and SNEGSKA (reference sequence). This CDR3 has 13 residues. The CDR3 DNA sequence: TGCAGTGCTAGTGAACAGGGGTGGGCTGAAGCTTTCTTT. Amino acids: CSASEQGWAEAFF.

The rearrangement links TRBV4-3 to TRBJ2-2; TRBD2 might be the D (6 bases). This CDR3 is built from 14 residues. V was cut by 1 base and J by 8 bases, with 11 bases left in between. CDR1 LGHNA and CDR2 YSLEER come from the germline V gene. The CDR3: CASSQGRVAGELFF. CDR3 nucleotides: TGCGCCAGCAGCCAAGGGAGGGTGGCAGGGGAGCTGTTTTTT.

The rearrangement links TRBV12-5 to TRBJ1-3; tentatively, D is TRBD1 (6 bases). The V gene lost 9 bases and the J gene lost 4 bases, with 16 bases spanning the gap. The V gene's germline CDR1 is LGHNT and CDR2 FRNRAP. The CDR3 is 14 amino acids. In DNA form, the CDR3 reads TGTGCTAGCTCCCCAGGGGCGTGGGGAAACACCATATATTTT. Amino acids: CASSPGAWGNTIYF.

Concerning this clone itself: Relative to the germline gene, one junction end is altered; a read error may explain this. V gene TRBV6-1 combines with J gene TRBJ1-1; D ambiguous. The CDR3 length is 15 residues. Germline V CDR1 and CDR2: MNHNS, SASEGT. The CDR3 bases are TGTGCCAGCAGGGAAGCGGAGGATTCGAACACTGAAGCTTTCTTT. This codes for CASREAEDSNTEAFF.

This clone was seen more than once but under ten times. The rearrangement joins TRBV5-1 to TRBJ1-1; D might be TRBD1 (6 bases). The V end was cut by 0 bases, the J end by 6 bases, with 12 bases between. CDR1 is SGHRS and CDR2 is YFSETQ in the germline V gene. This CDR3 has 14 amino acids. The CDR3 nucleotides are TGCGCCAGCAGCTTGGTGGGGGGCCAGGCTGAAGCTTTCTTT. It codes for CASSLVGGQAEAFF.

V usage is TRBV5-1 and J usage is TRBJ1-1; D uncertain. Trimming cost V 4 bases and J 5 bases, with 12 bases left between them. CDR1 SGHRS and CDR2 YFSETQ come from the germline V gene. The CDR3 spans 13 residues. The CDR3 loop is CASSPDATTEAFF. CDR3 DNA sequence: TGCGCCAGCAGCCCCGACGCTACGACTGAAGCTTTCTTT. The full variable domain, its missing parts supplied by reference TRBV5-1 and TRBJ1-1, is KAGVTQTPRYLIKTRGQQVTLSCSPISGHRSVSWYQQTPGQGLQFLFEYFSETQRNKGNFPGRFSGRQFSNSRSEMNVSTLELGDSALYLCASSPDATTEAFFGQGTRLTVV.

The chain links TRBV5-1 to TRBJ1-1; D remains unclear. Trimming left V 4 bases short and J 1 base short, with 5 bases between. There are 12 residues in the CDR3. The germline V gene encodes CDR1 SGHRS and CDR2 YFSETQ. The CDR3 DNA sequence: TGCGCCAGCAGCCATGGGAACACTGAAGCTTTCTTT. Translation: CASSHGNTEAFF. The variable domain in full, completed from reference TRBV5-1 and TRBJ1-1, reads KAGVTQTPRYLIKTRGQQVTLSCSPISGHRSVSWYQQTPGQGLQFLFEYFSETQRNKGNFPGRFSGRQFSNSRSEMNVSTLELGDSALYLCASSHGNTEAFFGQGTRLTVV.

A word on this clone: The identical CDR3 is also encoded by other nucleotide sequences in the sample. This rearrangement joins TRBV12-3 or TRBV12-4 to TRBJ1-5; D is uncertain. Trimming stripped 2 bases from V and 1 base from J, with 3 bases between. The CDR3 has 13 amino acids. The CDR3 is CASSLNSNQPQHF. The DNA for the CDR3 is TGTGCCAGCAGTTTAAACAGCAATCAGCCCCAGCATTTT.

This clone turned up a few times. This chain connects TRBV15 to TRBJ1-6, with 9 bases that match TRBD1. The CDR3 contains 15 residues. V shed 5 bases, J shed 8 bases, and the junction held 7 bases outside the gene matches. Germline CDR1 reads LNHNV; CDR2 reads YYDKDF (reference sequence). This chain's CDR3 is CATSVRQGGDSPLHF. CDR3 coding DNA: TGTGCCACCAGCGTACGACAGGGGGGAGATTCACCCCTCCACTTT.